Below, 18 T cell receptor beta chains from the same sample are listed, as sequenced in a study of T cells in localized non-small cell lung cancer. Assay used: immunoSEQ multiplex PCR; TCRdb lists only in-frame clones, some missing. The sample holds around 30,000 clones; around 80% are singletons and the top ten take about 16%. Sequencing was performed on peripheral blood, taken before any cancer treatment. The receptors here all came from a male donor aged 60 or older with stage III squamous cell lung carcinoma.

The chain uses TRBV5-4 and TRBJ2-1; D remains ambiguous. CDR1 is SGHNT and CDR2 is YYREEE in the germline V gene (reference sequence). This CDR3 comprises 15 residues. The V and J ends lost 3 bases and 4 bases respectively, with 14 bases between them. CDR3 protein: CASSSQPQDYNEQFF. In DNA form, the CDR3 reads TGTGCCAGCAGCTCGCAACCGCAGGATTACAATGAGCAGTTCTTC.

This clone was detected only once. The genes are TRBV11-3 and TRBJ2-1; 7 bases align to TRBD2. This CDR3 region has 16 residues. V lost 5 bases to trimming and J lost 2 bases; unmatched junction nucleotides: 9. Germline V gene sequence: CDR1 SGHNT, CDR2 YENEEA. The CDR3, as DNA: TGTGCCAGCAGCCTGGGGGGGACTGGAGCCTACAATGAGCAGTTCTTC. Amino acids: CASSLGGTGAYNEQFF.

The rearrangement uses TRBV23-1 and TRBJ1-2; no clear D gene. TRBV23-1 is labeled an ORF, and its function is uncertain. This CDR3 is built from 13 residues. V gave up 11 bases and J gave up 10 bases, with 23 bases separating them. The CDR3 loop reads CARKLPLYEDYTF. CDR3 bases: TGCGCCCGGAAGCTTCCCCTCTATGAGGACTACACCTTC.

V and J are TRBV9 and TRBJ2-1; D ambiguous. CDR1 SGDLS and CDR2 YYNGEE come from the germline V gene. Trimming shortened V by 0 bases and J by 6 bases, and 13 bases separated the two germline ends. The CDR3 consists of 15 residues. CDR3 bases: TGTGCCAGCAGCGTAGCGGGCTTTGCAGGCAATGAGCAGTTCTTC. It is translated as CASSVAGFAGNEQFF.

The CDR3 reads CASKFDRDPQPQHF. The DNA of the CDR3 is TGTGCCAGCAAATTCGACAGGGATCCTCAGCCCCAGCATTTT. The rearrangement links TRBV19 to TRBJ1-5; 7 bases align to TRBD1. The germline gives CDR1 LNHDA, CDR2 SQIVND (reference sequence). This CDR3 has 14 amino acids. V gave up 9 bases and J gave up 6 bases; unmatched junction bases: 11.

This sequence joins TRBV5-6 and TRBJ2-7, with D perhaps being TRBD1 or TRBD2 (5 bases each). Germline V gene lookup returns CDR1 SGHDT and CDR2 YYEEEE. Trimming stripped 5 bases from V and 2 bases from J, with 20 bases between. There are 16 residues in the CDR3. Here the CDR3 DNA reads TGTGCCAGCAGTCAAACCCAAGGGACGGGGACCTACGAGCAGTACTTC. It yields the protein CASSQTQGTGTYEQYF.

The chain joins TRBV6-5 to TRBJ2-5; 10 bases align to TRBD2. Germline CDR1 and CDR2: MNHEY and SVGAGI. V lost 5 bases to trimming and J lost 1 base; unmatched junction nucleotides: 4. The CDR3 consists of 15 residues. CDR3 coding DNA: TGTGCCAGCAGTAGCCTAGCGGGGGTCCAAGAGACCCAGTACTTC. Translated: CASSSLAGVQETQYF.

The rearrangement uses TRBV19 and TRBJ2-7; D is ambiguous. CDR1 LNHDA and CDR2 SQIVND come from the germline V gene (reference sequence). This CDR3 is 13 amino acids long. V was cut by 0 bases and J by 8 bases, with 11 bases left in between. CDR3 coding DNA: TGTGCCAGTAGTATAGATTTAGTCCGGCAGCAGTACTTC. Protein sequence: CASSIDLVRQQYF.

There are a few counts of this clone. The CDR3 coding sequence is TGTGCCAGCAGTTCAAGTATCGGTGAAGCTTTCTTT. It codes for CASSSSIGEAFF. The chain recombines TRBV28 with TRBJ1-1; the D is unclear. Trimming removed 4 bases at V and 7 bases at J, with 10 bases between. The CDR3 has 12 amino acids. In germline, CDR1 is MDHEN, CDR2 SYDVKM.

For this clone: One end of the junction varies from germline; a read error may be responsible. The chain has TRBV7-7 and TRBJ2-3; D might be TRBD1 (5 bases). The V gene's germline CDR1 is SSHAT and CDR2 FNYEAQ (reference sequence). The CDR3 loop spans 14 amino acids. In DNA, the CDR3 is TGTGCTAGCAGCTTAGAACAGGACACAGATACGCAGTATTTT. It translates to CASSLEQDTDTQYF. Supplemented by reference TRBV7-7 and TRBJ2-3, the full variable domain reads GAGVSQSPRYKVTKRGQDVTLRCDPISSHATLYWYQQALGQGPEFLTYFNYEAQPDKSGLPSDRFSAERPEGSISTLTIQRTEQRDSAMYRCASSLEQDTDTQYFGPGTRLTVL.

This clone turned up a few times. DNA of the CDR3: TGTGCCAGCTCACGATCGGGACAGGAGTCCTACGAGCAGTACTTC. The encoded protein is CASSRSGQESYEQYF. V and J are TRBV18 and TRBJ2-7; 8 bases fit TRBD1. V lost 4 bases to trimming and J lost 1 base; unmatched junction nucleotides: 6. This CDR3 is 15 amino acids long. CDR1 is KGHSH, CDR2 LQKENI, per germline.

The CDR3 DNA reads TGTGCCAGCAGCTTGGAAGGACTGCGGAATTATGGCTACACCTTC. As protein: CASSLEGLRNYGYTF. The chain is built from TRBV11-2 and TRBJ1-2, with D unresolved. Trimming took off 3 bases at V and 5 bases at J, with 16 bases between the two ends. Germline CDR1 reads SGHAT; CDR2 reads FQNNGV. The CDR3 totals 15 residues.

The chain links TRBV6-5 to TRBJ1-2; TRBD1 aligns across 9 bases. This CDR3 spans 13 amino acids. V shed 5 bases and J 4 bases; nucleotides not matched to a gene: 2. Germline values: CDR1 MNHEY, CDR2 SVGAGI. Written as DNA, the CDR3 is TGTGCCAGCAGTGGACAGGGGCGCTATGGCTACACCTTC. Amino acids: CASSGQGRYGYTF.

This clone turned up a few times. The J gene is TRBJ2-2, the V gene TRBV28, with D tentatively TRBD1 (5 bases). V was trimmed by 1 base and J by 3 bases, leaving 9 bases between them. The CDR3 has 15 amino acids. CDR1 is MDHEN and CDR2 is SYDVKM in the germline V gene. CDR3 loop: CASSLYDSYTGELFF. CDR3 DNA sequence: TGTGCCAGCAGTTTATACGACAGTTACACCGGGGAGCTGTTTTTT.

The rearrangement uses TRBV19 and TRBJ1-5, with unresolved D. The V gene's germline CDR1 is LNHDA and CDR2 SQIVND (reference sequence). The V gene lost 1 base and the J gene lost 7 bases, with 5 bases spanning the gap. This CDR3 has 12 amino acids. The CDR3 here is CASSIAFQPQHF. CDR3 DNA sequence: TGTGCCAGTAGTATAGCCTTCCAGCCCCAGCATTTT.

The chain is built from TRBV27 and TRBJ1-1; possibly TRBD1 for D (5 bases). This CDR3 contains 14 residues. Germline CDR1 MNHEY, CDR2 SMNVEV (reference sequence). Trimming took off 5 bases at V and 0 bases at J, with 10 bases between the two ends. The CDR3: CASSKGLMNTEAFF. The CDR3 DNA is TGTGCCAGCAGTAAGGGACTCATGAACACTGAAGCTTTCTTT.

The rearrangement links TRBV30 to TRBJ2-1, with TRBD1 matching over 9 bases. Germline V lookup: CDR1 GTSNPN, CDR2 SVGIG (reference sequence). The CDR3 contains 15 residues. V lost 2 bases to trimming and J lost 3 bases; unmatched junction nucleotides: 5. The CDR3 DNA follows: TGTGCCTGGAGTCGGGGGACAGGGCGCTACAATGAGCAGTTCTTC. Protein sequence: CAWSRGTGRYNEQFF.

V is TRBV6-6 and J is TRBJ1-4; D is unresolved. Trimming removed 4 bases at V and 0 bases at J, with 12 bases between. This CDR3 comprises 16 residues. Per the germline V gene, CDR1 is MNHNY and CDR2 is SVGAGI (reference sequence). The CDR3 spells CASSSRHGATNEKLFF. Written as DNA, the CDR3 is TGTGCCAGCAGTTCCCGCCATGGCGCAACTAATGAAAAACTGTTTTTT.